The T cell receptor (beta chain) under discussion was sequenced for a study of T cell clones after liver transplantation (dated by TCRdb to between 2018 and 2021). Describing the broader study: The samples were obtained from ITN030ST, a randomized trial that attempted immunosuppression withdrawal within 2 years after liver transplantation. The subjects received no induction therapy and were kept on standard immunosuppression until randomization at 12-24 months post-transplant. Tolerance was defined as complete immunosuppression withdrawal for at least one year with no rise in liver enzymes beyond twice the upper limit of normal. After a pre-transplant mixed lymphocyte reaction, TCRbeta sequencing was used to pinpoint donor-reactive T cell clones, which were subsequently tracked in post-transplant blood. The study cohort included 8 liver transplant recipients, of whom 3 were classified as tolerant and 5 as non-tolerant. As an antigen-independent comparator for donor-reactive sequences, third party-reactive TCRbeta sequences were also identified from pre-transplant MLRs. Of the eight recipients, a few were HCV-positive, while the remaining recipients had been transplanted for non-autoimmune, non-viral indications. Blood samples were collected pre-transplant, then pre-randomization ahead of withdrawal, and finally post-randomization once withdrawal had either been completed or failed.

With respect to this clone: Its antigen target is currently unknown. Base qualities were left out, and no much larger clone turns up one base away.

Frozen genomic DNA underwent high-throughput TCRbeta CDR3 sequencing by immunoSEQ, including PCR amplification, mapping, bias correction and internal controls. Under the source paper's analysis protocol: Productive rearrangements were kept, and unique TCRbeta sequences were defined by CDR3 nucleotide sequence plus V and J gene. A sequence counted as donor-reactive only if the sequence showed at least 5-fold expansion in CFSE-low cells compared with unstimulated pre-transplant cells and had a frequency of at least 0.01%. Minimum frequency thresholds were set for each subject on the basis of the unstimulated sample with the lowest template count, so that a detection power of at least 90% was ensured. Jensen-Shannon divergence between the top 1000 TCRbeta sequences after and before transplant was used to measure repertoire turnover. Two-sided Fisher's exact tests were used to test for changes in how often donor-reactive sequences were detected. Held by TCRdb, this immuneACCESS table contains in-frame sequences only and omits some clones. Under half of the omission traces to an unresolved V gene where checked; the cause of the rest is unknown. V, J and clone size are those of that table, while D and trimming were read from the DNA. The sample records about 51,000 clones, approximately 87% of which are singletons. Of the sample, around 15% falls within the top ten clones.

CDR1 and CDR2, looked up from the germline V gene, are SGHVS and FNYEAQ. Deletion took 5 bases off V and 0 bases off J, with a span of 12 bases between the germline ends. The CDR3 covers 15 residues, taking in both the cysteine and the phenylalanine. Only the CDR3 DNA is retained, 45 bases long and in frame from the first base. Thawed unstimulated PBMCs were stained for CD3, CD4 and CD8 and FACS-sorted into CD3+CD4+ and CD3+CD8+ populations. Each of the 8 studied subjects was randomized to immunosuppression withdrawal. The Qiagen DNeasy Blood and Tissue Kit was used for isolation of genomic DNA. General study outcomes and caveats: In a couple of subjects, low numbers of available donor cells limited the measurable donor-reactive repertoire. Because allograft tissue specimens were not available, migration of donor-reactive T cells into the graft, rather than deletion, may have occurred. A greater decline was seen for donor-reactive sequences than for third party-reactive sequences, suggesting partial antigen-specific deletion unrelated to withdrawal success. Circulating donor-reactive CD4 TCRbeta sequences fell significantly post-transplant in most of the 8 subjects, irrespective of tolerance or HCV status. When repertoire turnover was accounted for, significantly reduced detection of donor-reactive sequences was found in 7 of 8 subjects for CD4 and in 8 of 8 subjects for CD8. Conclusions were preliminary, limited by small, heterogeneous patient numbers and non-standardized post-transplant time points.

The clonotype originates from a human patient who received a liver transplant. Some T cells may be donor cells from the graft after a transplant. The source was CD8+ T cells from blood, collected 12 months after liver transplant. The chain uses TRBV7-6 and TRBJ2-3; the D gene is perhaps TRBD2, from 6 matching bases. The sequence in DNA is TGTGCCAGCAGCCTGGGGAGCGGGAGCACAGATACGCAGTATTTT. It translates to CASSLGSGSTDTQYF.